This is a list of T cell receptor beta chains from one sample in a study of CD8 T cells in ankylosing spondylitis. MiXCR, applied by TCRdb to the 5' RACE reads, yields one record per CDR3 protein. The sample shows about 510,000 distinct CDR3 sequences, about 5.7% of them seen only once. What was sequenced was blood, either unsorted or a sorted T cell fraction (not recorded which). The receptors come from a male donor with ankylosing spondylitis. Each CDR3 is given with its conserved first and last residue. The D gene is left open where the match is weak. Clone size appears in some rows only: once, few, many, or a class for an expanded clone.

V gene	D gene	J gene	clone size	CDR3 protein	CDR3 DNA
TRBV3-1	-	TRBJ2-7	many	CASSQRAGTYEQYF	TGTGCCAGCAGCCAGAGGGCGGGGACCTACGAGCAGTACTTC
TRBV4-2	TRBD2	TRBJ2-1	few	CASSQRGGLAEVYNEQFF	TGTGCCAGCAGCCAAAGAGGGGGACTAGCGGAGGTTTACAATGAGCAGTTCTTC
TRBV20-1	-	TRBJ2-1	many	CSARIRLAPFNEQFF	TGCAGTGCTAGGATCCGGCTAGCCCCTTTCAATGAGCAGTTCTTC
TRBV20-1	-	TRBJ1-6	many	CSARAEVGVASPLHF	TGCAGTGCTAGGGCGGAAGTCGGGGTGGCTTCACCCCTCCACTTT
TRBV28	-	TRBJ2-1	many	CASSLLTSLSYNEQFF	TGTGCCAGCAGTTTACTCACTAGCTTATCATACAATGAGCAGTTCTTC
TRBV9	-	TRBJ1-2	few	CASSVSRSRGYTF	TGTGCCAGCAGCGTATCTAGATCGAGGGGCTACACCTTC
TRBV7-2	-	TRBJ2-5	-	CASSSRRRGFQETQYF	TGTGCCAGCAGCTCGAGGAGGAGGGGATTTCAAGAGACCCAGTACTTC
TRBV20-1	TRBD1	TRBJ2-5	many	CSANLDRGRQETQYF	TGCAGTGCTAACTTGGACAGGGGAAGGCAAGAGACCCAGTACTTC
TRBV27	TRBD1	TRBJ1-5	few	CASRTGLQPQHF	TGTGCCAGCAGGACAGGGCTCCAGCCCCAGCATTTT
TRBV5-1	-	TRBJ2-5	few	CASSSGRTEETQYF	TGCGCCAGCAGCTCGGGACGGACGGAGGAGACCCAGTACTTC
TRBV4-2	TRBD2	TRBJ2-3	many	CASTAREAQGTQYF	TGTGCCAGCACCGCACGGGAGGCGCAAGGTACGCAGTATTTT
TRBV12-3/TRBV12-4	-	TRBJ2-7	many	CASSLGEGYEQYF	TGTGCCAGCAGTTTAGGGGAAGGCTACGAGCAGTACTTC
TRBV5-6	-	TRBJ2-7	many	CASSRPNYEQYF	TGTGCCAGCAGCAGGCCCAACTACGAGCAGTACTTC
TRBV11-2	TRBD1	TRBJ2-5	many	CASSLRQGQETQYF	TGTGCCAGCAGCTTACGACAGGGTCAAGAGACCCAGTACTTC
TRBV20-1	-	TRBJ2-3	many	CSASSVGDTDTQYF	TGCAGTGCCTCGTCGGTGGGGGACACAGATACGCAGTATTTT
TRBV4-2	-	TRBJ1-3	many	CASSRSRGATASGNTIYF	TGTGCCAGCAGCCGATCCCGAGGAGCGACAGCCTCTGGAAACACCATATATTTT
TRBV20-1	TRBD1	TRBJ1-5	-	CSARIRGHSNQPQHF	TGCAGTGCTCGAATAAGGGGGCATAGCAATCAGCCCCAGCATTTT